Given below is one T cell receptor beta chain in context. The data are from a study of control samples from healthy donors and cancer patients. This CDR3 region has 17 residues. The method was immunoSEQ multiplex PCR; TCRdb's version includes in-frame clones alone and lacks a portion of them. This sample has roughly 140,000 clones, with 93% found just once. This chain joins TRBV21-1 and TRBJ1-5; the table assigns TRBD1, which was not confirmed against the DNA. TRBV21-1 is a documented pseudogene. This clonotype was obtained from a man aged 45-60 years in good health. Sequencing used blood. The CDR3 nucleotides are TGTGCCAGCAGCAAAGAAAGGGGGACAGGGGCTAATCAGCCCCAGCATTTT. Its protein is CASSKERGTGANQPQHF.